Listed here are 3 T cell receptor beta chains from one sample, sequenced in a study of PD-1 blockade in classical Hodgkin lymphoma. All patients relapsed after autologous stem cell transplantation, and brentuximab vedotin exposure varied. Using immunoSEQ multiplex PCR, the repertoire was profiled, and TCRdb retains in-frame clones only, with some absent. The sample records tens of thousands of clones, roughly 78% being singletons. This specimen was peripheral blood mononuclear cells (PBMCs), taken before the second cycle of nivolumab. Source of these receptors: a human donor with classical Hodgkin lymphoma.

This chain links TRBV6-1 with TRBJ1-2; 9 bases fit TRBD1. The germline V gene has CDR1 MNHNS and CDR2 SASEGT. Germline trimming cut 8 bases from V and 12 bases from J; bases unmatched to any gene: 16. This CDR3 comprises 14 residues. The CDR3 DNA reads TGTGCCAGCCGCTGGACAGGGGTCAGGACTGTCGACACCTTC. Translation gives CASRWTGVRTVDTF.

Only a few counts were recorded for this clone. The J gene is TRBJ2-3, the V gene TRBV28; TRBD2 is a possible D gene (5 bases). There are 14 residues in the CDR3. CDR1 MDHEN and CDR2 SYDVKM come from the germline V gene. The V gene lost 2 bases and the J gene lost 0 bases, with 6 bases spanning the gap. CDR3 DNA: TGTGCCAGCAGTTTACCGGGAAGCACAGATACGCAGTATTTT. Encoded protein: CASSLPGSTDTQYF.

The genes are TRBV6-1 and TRBJ1-1, with D unclear. From germline, CDR1 is MNHNS and CDR2 SASEGT. V was shortened by 5 bases and J by 10 bases, with 14 bases between the two germline ends. The CDR3 length is 12 residues. CDR3 protein: CASSFGGLAAFF. CDR3 DNA sequence: TGTGCCAGCAGTTTCGGAGGGTTAGCAGCTTTCTTT.